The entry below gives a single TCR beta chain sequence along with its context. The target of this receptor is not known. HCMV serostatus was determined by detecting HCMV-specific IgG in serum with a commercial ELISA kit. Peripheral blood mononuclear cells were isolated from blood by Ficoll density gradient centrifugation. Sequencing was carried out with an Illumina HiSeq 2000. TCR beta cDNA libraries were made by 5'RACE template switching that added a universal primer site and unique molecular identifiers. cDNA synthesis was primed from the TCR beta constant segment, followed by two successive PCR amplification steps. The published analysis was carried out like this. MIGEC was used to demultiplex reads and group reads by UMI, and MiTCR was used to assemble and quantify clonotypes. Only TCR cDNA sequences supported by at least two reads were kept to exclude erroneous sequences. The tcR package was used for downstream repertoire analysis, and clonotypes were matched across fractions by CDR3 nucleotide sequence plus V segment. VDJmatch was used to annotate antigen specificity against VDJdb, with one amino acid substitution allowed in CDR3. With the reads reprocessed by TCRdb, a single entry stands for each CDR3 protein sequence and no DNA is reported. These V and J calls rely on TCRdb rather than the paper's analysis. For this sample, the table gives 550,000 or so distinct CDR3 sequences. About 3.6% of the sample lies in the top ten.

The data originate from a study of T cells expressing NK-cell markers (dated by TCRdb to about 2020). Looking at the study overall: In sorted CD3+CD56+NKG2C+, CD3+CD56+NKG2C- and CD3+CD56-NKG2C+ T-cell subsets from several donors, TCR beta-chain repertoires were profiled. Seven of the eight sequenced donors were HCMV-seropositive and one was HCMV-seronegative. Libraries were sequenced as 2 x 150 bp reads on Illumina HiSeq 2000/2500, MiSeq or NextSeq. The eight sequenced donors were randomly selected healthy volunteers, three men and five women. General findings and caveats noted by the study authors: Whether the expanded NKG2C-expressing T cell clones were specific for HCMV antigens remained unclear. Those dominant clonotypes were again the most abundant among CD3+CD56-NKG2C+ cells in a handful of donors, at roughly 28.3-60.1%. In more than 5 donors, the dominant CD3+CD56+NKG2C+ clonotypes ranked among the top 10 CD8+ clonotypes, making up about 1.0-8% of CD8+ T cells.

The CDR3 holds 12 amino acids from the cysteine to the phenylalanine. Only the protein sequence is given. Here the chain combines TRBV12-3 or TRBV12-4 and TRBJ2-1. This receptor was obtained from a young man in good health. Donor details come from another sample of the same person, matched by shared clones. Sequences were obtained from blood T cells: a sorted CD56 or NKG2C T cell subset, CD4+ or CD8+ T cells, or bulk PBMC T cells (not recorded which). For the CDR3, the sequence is CASSTSRPEQFF.